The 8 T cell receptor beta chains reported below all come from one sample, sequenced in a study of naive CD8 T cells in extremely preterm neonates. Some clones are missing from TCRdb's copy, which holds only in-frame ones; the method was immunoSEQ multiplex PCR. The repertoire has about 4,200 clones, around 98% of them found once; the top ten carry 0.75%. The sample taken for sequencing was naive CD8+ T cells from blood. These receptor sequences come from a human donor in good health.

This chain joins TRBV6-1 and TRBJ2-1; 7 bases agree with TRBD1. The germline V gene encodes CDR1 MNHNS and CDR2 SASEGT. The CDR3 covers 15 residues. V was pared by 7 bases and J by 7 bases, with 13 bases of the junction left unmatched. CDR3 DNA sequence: TGTGCCAGCACCCGGGACAGCCGACTGGGGAATGAGCAGTTCTTC. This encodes CASTRDSRLGNEQFF.

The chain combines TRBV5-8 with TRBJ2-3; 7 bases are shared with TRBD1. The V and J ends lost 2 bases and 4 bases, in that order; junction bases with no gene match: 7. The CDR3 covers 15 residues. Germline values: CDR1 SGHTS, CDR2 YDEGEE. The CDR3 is CASSLRQGQADTQYF. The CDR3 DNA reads TGTGCCAGCAGCTTAAGACAGGGTCAGGCAGATACGCAGTATTTT.

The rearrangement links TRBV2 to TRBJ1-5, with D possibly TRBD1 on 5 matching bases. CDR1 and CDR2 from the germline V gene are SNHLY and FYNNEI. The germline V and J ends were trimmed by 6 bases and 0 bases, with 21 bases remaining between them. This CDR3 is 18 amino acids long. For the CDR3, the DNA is TGTGCCAGCAGAGGGGCCGGGAGCGGGCCATATAGCAATCAGCCCCAGCATTTT. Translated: CASRGAGSGPYSNQPQHF.

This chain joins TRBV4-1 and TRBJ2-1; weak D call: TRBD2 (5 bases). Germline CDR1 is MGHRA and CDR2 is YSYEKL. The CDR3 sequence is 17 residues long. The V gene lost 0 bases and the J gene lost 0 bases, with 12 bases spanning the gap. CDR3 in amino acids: CASSQDPSRSSYNEQFF. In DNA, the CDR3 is TGCGCCAGCAGCCAAGATCCTAGCCGGAGCTCCTACAATGAGCAGTTCTTC.

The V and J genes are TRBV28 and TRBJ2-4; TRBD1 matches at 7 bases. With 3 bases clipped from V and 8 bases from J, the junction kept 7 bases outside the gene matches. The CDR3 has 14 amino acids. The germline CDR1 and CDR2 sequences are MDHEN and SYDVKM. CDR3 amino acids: CASSLPGGRDIQYF. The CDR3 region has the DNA TGTGCCAGCAGTTTGCCAGGGGGAAGGGACATTCAGTACTTC.

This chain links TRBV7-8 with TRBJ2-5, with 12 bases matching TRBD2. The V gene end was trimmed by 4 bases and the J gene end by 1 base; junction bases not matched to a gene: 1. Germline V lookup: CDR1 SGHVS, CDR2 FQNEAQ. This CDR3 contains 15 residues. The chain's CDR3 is CASSSTSGSQETQYF. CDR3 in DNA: TGTGCCAGCAGCTCGACTAGCGGGAGCCAAGAGACCCAGTACTTC.

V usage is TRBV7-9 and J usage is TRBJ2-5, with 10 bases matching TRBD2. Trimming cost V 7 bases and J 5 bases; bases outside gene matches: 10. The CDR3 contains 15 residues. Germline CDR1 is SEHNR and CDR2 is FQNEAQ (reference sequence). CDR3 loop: CASIRAGGSSETQYF. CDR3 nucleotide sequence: TGTGCCAGCATCAGAGCGGGGGGGTCTTCGGAGACCCAGTACTTC.

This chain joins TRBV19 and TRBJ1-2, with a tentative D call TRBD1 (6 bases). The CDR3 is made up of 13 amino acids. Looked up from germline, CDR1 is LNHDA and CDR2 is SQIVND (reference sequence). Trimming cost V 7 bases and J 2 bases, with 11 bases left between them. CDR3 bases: TGTGCCAGTACAAAACAGGGAAACTATGGCTACACCTTC. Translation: CASTKQGNYGYTF.